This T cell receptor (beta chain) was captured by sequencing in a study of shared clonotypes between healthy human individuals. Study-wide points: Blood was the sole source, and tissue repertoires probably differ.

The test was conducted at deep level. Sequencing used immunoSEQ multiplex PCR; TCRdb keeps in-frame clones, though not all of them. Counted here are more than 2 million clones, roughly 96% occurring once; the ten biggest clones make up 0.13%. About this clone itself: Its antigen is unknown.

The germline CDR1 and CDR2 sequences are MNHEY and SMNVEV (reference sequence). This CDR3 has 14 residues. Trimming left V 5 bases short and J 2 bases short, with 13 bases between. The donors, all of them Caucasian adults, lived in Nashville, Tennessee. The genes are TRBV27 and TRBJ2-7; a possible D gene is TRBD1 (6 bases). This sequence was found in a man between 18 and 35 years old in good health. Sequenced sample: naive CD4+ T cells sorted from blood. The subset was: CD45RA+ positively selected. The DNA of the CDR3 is TGTGCCAGCAGTATCCGACAGGTCCCCTACGAGCAGTACTTC. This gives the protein CASSIRQVPYEQYF.